The 26 T cell receptor beta chains below were found in one sample sequenced in a study of blood T cell repertoires in COVID-19 (dated by TCRdb to the early 2020s). Library preparation employed the immunoSEQ multiplex PCR assay. TCRdb's version of the immuneACCESS table is confined to in-frame rearrangements and falls short of the full clone set. An unresolved V gene accounts for under half of the shortfall where checked; the remainder is of unknown origin. Recorded for this sample are around 140,000 clones; approximately 84% of them occurred a single time. In total, the top ten clones hold 15% to 20% of the sample. The sample comprised peripheral blood. The receptors originated from a woman older than 75 with acute or convalescent COVID-19.

This chain joins TRBV6-2 or TRBV6-3 and TRBJ1-4; D not resolved. V dropped 0 bases and J dropped 3 bases, with 11 bases sitting between them. Looked up from germline, CDR1 is MNHEY and CDR2 is SVGEGT. The CDR3 has 16 amino acids. The CDR3 nucleotides are TGTGCCAGCAGTTACTCGTCGGAGGCAGCTAATGAAAAACTGTTTTTT. Amino acid sequence: CASSYSSEAANEKLFF.

A single count supports this clone. V usage is TRBV7-2 and J usage is TRBJ2-1, with a possible D match to TRBD2 (6 bases). The germline V gene has CDR1 SGHTA and CDR2 FQGNSA. V was pared by 1 base and J by 6 bases, with 10 bases between. The CDR3 is 14 amino acids. In DNA, the CDR3 is TGTGCCAGCAGCTTAGAGCGGGTAGGCAATGAGCAGTTCTTC. Translation gives CASSLERVGNEQFF.

The chain uses TRBV5-1 and TRBJ1-4, with D possibly being TRBD1 (5 bases). Germline V gene sequence: CDR1 SGHRS, CDR2 YFSETQ. The CDR3 totals 14 residues. V shed 5 bases and J shed 1 base, with 9 bases lying between them. The CDR3 region has the DNA TGCGCCAGCAGTGGGCAGGGAACTAATGAAAAACTGTTTTTT. Its protein product is CASSGQGTNEKLFF.

The J gene is TRBJ1-1, the V gene TRBV19; no definite D call. The germline V and J ends were trimmed by 8 bases and 1 base, with 11 bases remaining between them. Germline assignment: CDR1 LNHDA and CDR2 SQIVND (reference sequence). The CDR3 runs 13 residues. The DNA of the CDR3 is TGTGCCAGTGGACTGGACGAGAACACTGAAGCTTTCTTT. Its translation: CASGLDENTEAFF. Supplemented by reference TRBV19 and TRBJ1-1, the full variable domain reads DGGITQSPKYLFRKEGQNVTLSCEQNLNHDAMYWYRQDPGQGLRLIYYSQIVNDFQKGDIAEGYSVSREKKESFPLTVTSAQKNPTAFYLCASGLDENTEAFFGQGTRLTVV.

The chain uses TRBV4-1 and TRBJ1-4; D unresolved. The V end was cut by 0 bases, the J end by 6 bases, with 14 bases between. This CDR3 has 16 residues. In germline, CDR1 is MGHRA, CDR2 YSYEKL. The CDR3 reads CASSQDEAEKYEKLFF. Here the CDR3 DNA reads TGCGCCAGCAGCCAAGATGAGGCGGAGAAATATGAAAAACTGTTTTTT.

This clone was detected only a few times. The chain has TRBV5-1 and TRBJ1-5; TRBD1 agrees at 8 bases. This CDR3 has 14 residues. J was trimmed by 4 bases and V by 4 bases; bases with no gene match: 4. Per germline, CDR1 SGHRS and CDR2 YFSETQ. CDR3 sequence (DNA): TGCGCCAGCAGCCCCGGGACAGGTAATCAGCCCCAGCATTTT. Its translation: CASSPGTGNQPQHF.

The V gene is TRBV5-6, the J gene TRBJ1-1, with D possibly matching TRBD1 (6 bases). The CDR3 covers 17 residues. From germline, CDR1 is SGHDT and CDR2 YYEEEE. V was clipped by 2 bases and J by 1 base, with 18 bases between them. The CDR3 nucleotides are TGTGCCAGCAGCTTACGCCCGGAGAGGACAGCGAACACTGAAGCTTTCTTT. Translation gives CASSLRPERTANTEAFF.

This clone was counted between two and nine times. The V and J genes are TRBV7-2 and TRBJ1-5; a possible D gene is TRBD1 (6 bases). The CDR3 contains 13 residues. CDR1 is SGHTA, CDR2 FQGNSA, per germline. Trimming took off 4 bases at V and 5 bases at J, with 9 bases between the two ends. CDR3 nucleotides: TGTGCCAGCAGCTACAACAGGGATCAGCCCCAGCATTTT. This translates into CASSYNRDQPQHF.

The chain joins TRBV27 to TRBJ2-5; D remains ambiguous. The CDR3 is 13 residues long. Germline values: CDR1 MNHEY, CDR2 SMNVEV (reference sequence). V shed 1 base and J shed 7 bases, with 10 bases lying between them. The CDR3 spells CASSLFDGVTQYF. The CDR3 DNA reads TGTGCCAGCAGTTTATTCGACGGAGTGACCCAGTACTTC.

The chain is built from TRBV5-5 and TRBJ1-2; D call uncertain. The length of the CDR3 is 16 residues. Between the trimmed V and J ends, which lost 2 bases and 3 bases, there was a span of 17 bases. The germline gives CDR1 SGHKS, CDR2 YYEKEE (reference sequence). The CDR3 is CASSLKLREEDYGYTF. CDR3 in DNA: TGTGCCAGCAGCTTAAAGCTTAGGGAGGAAGACTATGGCTACACCTTC.

The chain joins TRBV5-5 to TRBJ1-1, with D possibly matching TRBD1 (6 bases). In germline, CDR1 is SGHKS, CDR2 YYEKEE (reference sequence). V lost 0 bases to trimming and J lost 7 bases, with 10 bases between them. The CDR3 runs to 13 residues. The CDR3 loop is CASSLVAGVEAFF. DNA for the CDR3: TGTGCCAGCAGCTTGGTGGCAGGGGTTGAAGCTTTCTTT.

V usage is TRBV19 and J usage is TRBJ1-3; 8 bases match TRBD1. The CDR3 is made up of 16 amino acids. Losses at the gene ends were 7 bases for V and 2 bases for J; bases not matched to a gene: 10. CDR1 LNHDA and CDR2 SQIVND come from the germline V gene (reference sequence). The CDR3 sequence is CASTDRGQEAGNTIYF. CDR3 bases: TGTGCCAGTACCGACCGGGGACAGGAGGCTGGAAACACCATATATTTT.

The chain employs TRBV29-1 and TRBJ2-1, with TRBD2 as a possible D gene (6 bases). The ends were cut back, 0 bases at V and 6 bases at J, with 21 bases in the middle. The V gene's germline CDR1 is SQVTM and CDR2 ANQGSEA. This CDR3 comprises 17 residues. In DNA, the CDR3 is TGCAGCGTTGAAGATCGGGCTGGGGTAGGCGGGGTCAATGAGCAGTTCTTC. Translating gives CSVEDRAGVGGVNEQFF.

The chain's CDR3 is CASSQGAGNQPQHF. DNA for the CDR3: TGTGCCAGCAGCCAAGGCGCGGGGAATCAGCCCCAGCATTTT. This chain joins TRBV3-1 (or the pseudogene TRBV3-2) and TRBJ1-5; the D is unclear. This CDR3 is 14 amino acids long. Germline V gives CDR1 LGHDT, CDR2 YNNKEL (reference sequence). The V end lost 1 base, the J end lost 4 bases, and 8 bases lay between the germline ends.

In this sample, this clone turned up once. The chain combines TRBV7-2 with TRBJ2-7; 9 bases align to TRBD1. The CDR3 consists of 15 residues. Looked up from germline, CDR1 is SGHTA and CDR2 is FQGNSA. J gave up 0 bases and V 3 bases, and 3 bases lay outside the gene matches. CDR3: CASSFGTGNSYEQYF. The CDR3 bases are TGTGCCAGCAGCTTCGGGACAGGGAACTCCTACGAGCAGTACTTC.

The genes are TRBV18 and TRBJ2-3, with TRBD2 identical over 7 bases. The CDR3 sequence is 14 residues long. J was trimmed by 2 bases and V by 6 bases; bases with no gene match: 5. From germline, CDR1 is KGHSH and CDR2 LQKENI. The CDR3 sequence: CASSPAGATDTQYF. The CDR3 region has the DNA TGTGCCAGCTCCCCCGCGGGAGCCACAGATACGCAGTATTTT.

The V and J genes are TRBV7-2 and TRBJ1-2; 9 nucleotides agree with TRBD1. Trimming at V came to 4 bases and at J to 9 bases, leaving 15 bases not matched to a gene. CDR3 length equals 16 residues. Germline V gives CDR1 SGHTA, CDR2 FQGNSA. DNA for the CDR3: TGTGCCAGCAGCTCGGGGGGCCGGGACAGGGCTGGGCGCTACACCTTC. Its protein is CASSSGGRDRAGRYTF.

This chain joins TRBV14 and TRBJ1-1, with TRBD1 matching over 9 bases. The germline V gene encodes CDR1 SGHDN and CDR2 FVKESK. After removal of 1 base from V and 1 base from J, the junction contained 4 bases not matched to a gene. This CDR3 contains 16 residues. CDR3 in amino acids: CASSQGLGQGNTEAFF. The CDR3 DNA reads TGTGCCAGCAGCCAAGGGTTGGGACAGGGGAACACTGAAGCTTTCTTT.

V gene TRBV11-3 combines with J gene TRBJ2-1, with D maybe TRBD2 (6 bases). CDR3 length: 18 residues. V was pared by 5 bases and J by 3 bases, with 23 bases between. CDR1 and CDR2 (germline): SGHNT, YENEEA. As DNA, the CDR3 is TGTGCCAGCAGCGAGGACTACGCCCCCACGATCAGCTACAATGAGCAGTTCTTC. Translation gives CASSEDYAPTISYNEQFF.

V gene TRBV5-1 combines with J gene TRBJ2-3; possible D gene TRBD1, 5 bases. The germline V gene has CDR1 SGHRS and CDR2 YFSETQ. The CDR3 is 15 residues long. The germline V and J ends were trimmed by 0 bases and 3 bases, with 11 bases remaining between them. The CDR3 bases are TGCGCCAGCAGCTTGGCAGGGATAGGTACAGATACGCAGTATTTT. Translated, it gives CASSLAGIGTDTQYF.

The genes are TRBV3-1 (or the pseudogene TRBV3-2) and TRBJ2-7; a weak D match, TRBD1 (5 bases). Germline CDR1 is LGHDT and CDR2 is YNNKEL (reference sequence). The germline V and J ends were trimmed by 4 bases and 2 bases, with 15 bases remaining between them. The CDR3 contains 15 residues. The CDR3 here is CASSRQTVLTYEQYF. The CDR3 DNA follows: TGTGCCAGCAGCCGCCAGACAGTTTTAACCTACGAGCAGTACTTC.

Only one count was recorded for this clone. This chain links TRBV6-6 with TRBJ2-2; 9 bases line up with TRBD1. V lost 5 bases to trimming and J lost 7 bases; unmatched junction nucleotides: 14. CDR3 length: 17 residues. Germline assignment: CDR1 MNHNY and CDR2 SVGAGI (reference sequence). CDR3 sequence reads: CASSPEPRDRVHGELFF. DNA for the CDR3: TGTGCCAGCAGTCCCGAGCCCCGGGACAGGGTCCACGGGGAGCTGTTTTTT.

This chain connects TRBV5-1 to TRBJ2-6; 9 nucleotides align to TRBD1. Trimming cost V 0 bases and J 0 bases; bases outside gene matches: 4. The CDR3 totals 18 residues. The germline V gene has CDR1 SGHRS and CDR2 YFSETQ. The CDR3 DNA reads as TGCGCCAGCAGCTTGGCCGGGACAGGGAGCTCTGGGGCCAACGTCCTGACTTTC. It translates to CASSLAGTGSSGANVLTF.

The V call is TRBV3-1 (or the pseudogene TRBV3-2), the J call TRBJ1-1; no clear D. CDR1 and CDR2 from the germline V gene are LGHDT and YNNKEL (reference sequence). With 0 bases removed from V and 3 bases from J, the gap between germline ends came to 14 bases. This CDR3 has 16 residues. For the CDR3, the DNA is TGTGCCAGCAGCCAAGAAAGCGGTCGCTGGTACACTGAAGCTTTCTTT. This sequence encodes CASSQESGRWYTEAFF.

V usage is TRBV19 and J usage is TRBJ2-5, with 8 positions matching TRBD1. This CDR3 region has 13 residues. V gave up 6 bases and J gave up 5 bases; unmatched junction bases: 5. CDR1 and CDR2 (germline): LNHDA, SQIVND (reference sequence). DNA of the CDR3: TGTGCCAGTAGGAACAGGGGGGATGAGACCCAGTACTTC. This gives the protein CASRNRGDETQYF.

The V call is TRBV10-2, the J call TRBJ1-5; D is unclear. Trimming cost V 0 bases and J 4 bases, with 4 bases left between them. The CDR3 sequence is 13 residues long. Germline V gives CDR1 WSHSY, CDR2 SAAADI. The CDR3 region has the DNA TGCGCCAGCAGTGAGTCCAGGAATCAGCCCCAGCATTTT. Its protein product is CASSESRNQPQHF.